The clone carrying this T cell receptor (beta chain) was picked up a small number of times. This sample was included in a study of T cells in Graves' hyperthyroidism and ophthalmopathy. RNA transcripts were the template for amplifying TCR beta CDR3 regions. HTBI primers were employed in a first-round RT-PCR of the TCR CDR3. TCRdb redid the calling of the multiplex PCR reads with MiXCR, one entry per CDR3 protein. The sample has a few hundred thousand distinct CDR3 sequences, less than 20% seen once. Patients with uncontrolled infections, other autoimmune diseases, pregnancy or lactation were excluded. CDR3 length: 13 amino acids. V dropped 6 bases and J dropped 2; count of bases not matched to a gene: 4. Per germline, CDR1 SGDLS and CDR2 YYNGEE.

The chain uses TRBV9 and TRBJ2-5; 7 nucleotides match TRBD2. This TCR derives from a woman aged 30 to 39 with Graves' hyperthyroidism. The sequenced material came from blood. CDR3 DNA: TGTGCCAGCACGGGAGGCGCGCAAGAGACCCAGTACTTC. It yields the protein CASTGGAQETQYF.